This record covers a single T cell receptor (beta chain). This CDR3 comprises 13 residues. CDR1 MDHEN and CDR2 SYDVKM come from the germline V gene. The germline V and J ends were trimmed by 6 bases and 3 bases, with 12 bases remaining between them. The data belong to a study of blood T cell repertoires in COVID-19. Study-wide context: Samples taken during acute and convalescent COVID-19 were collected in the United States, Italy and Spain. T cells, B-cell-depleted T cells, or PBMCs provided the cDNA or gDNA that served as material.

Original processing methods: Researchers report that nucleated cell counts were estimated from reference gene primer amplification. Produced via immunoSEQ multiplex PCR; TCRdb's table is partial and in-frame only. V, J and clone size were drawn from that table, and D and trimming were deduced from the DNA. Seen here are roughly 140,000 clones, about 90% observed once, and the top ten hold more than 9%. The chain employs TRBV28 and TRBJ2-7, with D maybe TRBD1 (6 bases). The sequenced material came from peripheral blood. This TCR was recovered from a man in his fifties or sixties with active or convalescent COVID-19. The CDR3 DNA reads TGTGCCAGCAGAACAGGGAATCTCTACGAGCAGTACTTC. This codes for CASRTGNLYEQYF.